This T cell receptor (beta chain) was retrieved from a study of low-dose radiotherapy and immunotherapy resistance in tumors. Background on the study: Doses delivered to Cohort 2 were 1 Gy per fraction every two weeks, amounting to 13 Gy over 26 weeks. Patients were treated with intravenous nivolumab at 240 mg every two weeks and were also dosed with ipilimumab at 1 mg/kg every six weeks. Oral aspirin 300 mg was taken by patients daily for four cycles from cycle 1 day 1.

Primers used for first-strand cDNA, a TRAV- and TRBV-specific set, covered both alpha and beta chains. TCRs were amplified for 15 to 20 PCR cycles with a constant-region primer and V-primer adapter. TCRdb reprocessed the reads via MiXCR and lists one record per CDR3 protein. The table lists fewer than 95,000 distinct CDR3 sequences, 9% to 9.5% of them singletons. The time point is: before trial treatment. As their treatment, donors received nivolumab, ipilimumab, aspirin, low-dose cyclophosphamide and low-dose radiotherapy. CDR1 is KGHSH, CDR2 LQKENI, per germline. The length of the CDR3 is 12 residues. Trimming removed 1 base from V and 10 bases from J, with 8 bases in between. Regarding this clonotype: With only one base between it and a far larger clone, this is likely a read error.

Sequenced here: PBMCs, sampled before treatment. The J gene is TRBJ2-1, the V gene TRBV18, with D hard to call. This TCR was recovered from a male donor with prostate cancer. As DNA, the CDR3 is TGTGCCAGCTCACCACAGGCCCACGAGCAGTTCTTC. Translated: CASSPQAHEQFF.